A selection of T cell receptor beta chains follows, all from one sample in a study of T-cell reconstitution after alpha-beta-depleted transplantation in children. Each CDR3 protein is one row after TCRdb ran MiXCR on the PCR reads. Among 600,000 to 800,000 distinct CDR3 sequences listed, over 10% were seen once. Sequences were derived from PBMCs, sampled before TCRalphabeta/CD19-depleted stem cell transplant. Every receptor here comes from a girl aged 2 to 10 with congenital amegakaryocytic thrombocytopenia, due to receive a stem cell transplant. Both conserved end residues are part of each CDR3. The D gene is left open where the match is weak. For some rows the clone size is stated as once, few or many, or as a class when expanded; others skip it.

V	D	J	size	DNA	CDR3
TRBV5-1	TRBD1	TRBJ1-3	NA	TGCGCCAGCAGCCTACAGGGGAACACTGGAAACACCATATATTTT	CASSLQGNTGNTIYF
TRBV20-1	TRBD2	TRBJ2-1	many	TGCAGTGCTAGAGACCAGTCGGGACTAGCGGACCTTAATGAGCAGTTCTTC	CSARDQSGLADLNEQFF
TRBV12-3/TRBV12-4	NA	TRBJ1-5	many	TGTGCCAGCAGTTTAAATGGCAGACAGCCCCAGCATTTT	CASSLNGRQPQHF
TRBV21-1	NA	TRBJ2-7	NA	TGTGCCAGCAGCAAGAAGGGACTAGCGGGAGACGAGCAGTACTTC	CASSKKGLAGDEQYF
TRBV20-1	NA	TRBJ1-1	many	TGCAGTGCTAGATCACCTACTGGGGCCCCAAAGACTTTCTTT	CSARSPTGAPKTFF
TRBV30	NA	TRBJ1-3	few	TGTGCCTGGTTATCGGATCGTGCTTACTCTGGAAACACCATATATTTT	CAWLSDRAYSGNTIYF
TRBV12-3/TRBV12-4	NA	TRBJ1-4	many	TGTGCCAGCAGCCGTCCCTCAGGGGTCGCTAATGAAAAACTGTTTTTT	CASSRPSGVANEKLFF
TRBV4-2	TRBD1	TRBJ1-2	many	TGTGCCAGCAGCCAACAGAGGGGGCTGAACTATGGCTACACCTTC	CASSQQRGLNYGYTF
TRBV14	NA	TRBJ2-1	NA	TGTGCCAGCAGCCAAGCCCGGAGTAGCGTTGTTGAGCAGTTCTTC	CASSQARSSVVEQFF
TRBV5-4	NA	TRBJ2-1	NA	TGTGCCAGCAGCTCACGACAGGCAAACAATGAGCAGTTCTTC	CASSSRQANNEQFF
TRBV3-1	TRBD1	TRBJ2-1	many	TGTGCCAGCAGCCTAGGACAGGGGGCGCGGAATGAGCAGTTCTTC	CASSLGQGARNEQFF
TRBV2	NA	TRBJ1-6	NA	TGTGCCAGCAGTGTGGGGATGCTGTCATCCCCCAATTCACCCCTCCACTTT	CASSVGMLSSPNSPLHF
TRBV30	NA	TRBJ1-2	few	TGTGCCTGGAGTGTACGTGGGGACGGCTACACCTTC	CAWSVRGDGYTF
TRBV29-1	NA	TRBJ2-3	many	TGCAGCGTTGAAGATGGGGAACGGCGCACAGATACGCAGTATTTT	CSVEDGERRTDTQYF
TRBV29-1	TRBD1	TRBJ1-4	NA	TGCAGCGCGGCGGTACAGGGGGAAGCAACTAATGAAAAACTGTTTTTT	CSAAVQGEATNEKLFF
TRBV6-1	NA	TRBJ2-1	few	TGTGCCAGCAGTGGGCGAACCTCATCGGGGTCCTACAATGAGCAGTTCTTC	CASSGRTSSGSYNEQFF
TRBV12-3/TRBV12-4	TRBD1	TRBJ2-5	NA	TGTGCCAGCAGTCCTCCCGGGAAACAGGGGGCGACCCAGTACTTC	CASSPPGKQGATQYF
TRBV2	NA	TRBJ2-2	NA	TGTGCCAGCAGCCCAGGGGTAGGGGGCACCGGGGAGCTGTTTTTT	CASSPGVGGTGELFF
TRBV24-1	NA	TRBJ2-4	many	TGTGCCACCGGGACTCTACTAGCCAAAAACATTCAGTACTTC	CATGTLLAKNIQYF
TRBV20-1	NA	TRBJ2-3	many	TGCAGTGCTGCCCTGAGGTCAGATACGCAGTATTTT	CSAALRSDTQYF
TRBV20-1	TRBD2	TRBJ2-1	many	TGCAGTGCTTCCTATAGCGGGAGCTACAATGAGCAGTTCTTC	CSASYSGSYNEQFF
TRBV28	NA	TRBJ1-2	NA	TGTGCCAGCAGTTTTTTGGTCGGGGGAATCTATGGCTACACCTTC	CASSFLVGGIYGYTF
TRBV29-1	TRBD1	TRBJ1-2	many	TGCAGCGTTGAAGAGTCGACAGGGACTGGCTACACCTTC	CSVEESTGTGYTF
TRBV5-1	TRBD2	TRBJ2-3	many	TGCGCCAGCAGCTTGGTGTCTAGCGGGAGCACAGATACGCAGTATTTT	CASSLVSSGSTDTQYF
TRBV7-9	NA	TRBJ2-5	few	TGTGCCAGCAGCATGCGGTTGGGGATCCAAGAGACCCAGTACTTC	CASSMRLGIQETQYF
TRBV20-1	NA	TRBJ2-1	many	TGCAGTGCTAGACTAGCGAATTACAATGAGCAGTTCTTC	CSARLANYNEQFF
TRBV15	NA	TRBJ2-1	many	TGTGCCACCAGCAGAGCGGGAGAGAATGAGCAGTTCTTC	CATSRAGENEQFF
TRBV29-1	TRBD1	TRBJ1-1	few	TGCAGCGTCGCGGACAGGGATAAGGGGCGTACTGAAGCTTTCTTT	CSVADRDKGRTEAFF
TRBV11-3	TRBD1	TRBJ2-1	NA	TGTGCCAGCAGCGTAGGGGGACAGGGAGGGAATGAGCAGTTCTTC	CASSVGGQGGNEQFF
TRBV19	NA	TRBJ2-7	NA	TGTGCCAGTAGTCCCAGCGCCTCCTACGAGCAGTACTTC	CASSPSASYEQYF
TRBV5-1	NA	TRBJ2-1	NA	TGCGCCAGCAGCTTTTTTAAGGGGGGGATGTATGAGCAGTTCTTC	CASSFFKGGMYEQFF
TRBV5-1	TRBD2	TRBJ2-6	few	TGCGCCAGCAGGCGGGAGTCCTTCTCTGGGGCCAACGTCCTGACTTTC	CASRRESFSGANVLTF
TRBV7-2	NA	TRBJ1-1	few	TGTGCCAGCAGCTTAGTCCCAGCAACTGAAGCTTTCTTT	CASSLVPATEAFF
TRBV7-9	TRBD2	TRBJ2-7	few	TGTGCCAGCAGCAAAAGCGGGAGGCTCGACGAGCAGTACTTC	CASSKSGRLDEQYF
TRBV12-3/TRBV12-4	NA	TRBJ2-5	many	TGTGCCAGCAGTTTCTTGCGGAGTCAAGAGACCCAGTACTTC	CASSFLRSQETQYF
TRBV20-1	NA	TRBJ2-1	NA	TGCAGTGCTAGTTGGCAGGCTCGCTACCCCTCCTACAATGAGCAGTTCTTC	CSASWQARYPSYNEQFF
TRBV12-3/TRBV12-4	TRBD2	TRBJ2-1	few	TGTGCCAGCAGACTCGGACTAGCGGGCGTGAATGAGCAGTTCTTC	CASRLGLAGVNEQFF
TRBV30	NA	TRBJ2-1	few	TGTGCCTGGAGTCCCCCGGGTTTGCCCGTTTACAATGAGCAGTTCTTC	CAWSPPGLPVYNEQFF
TRBV5-1	NA	TRBJ1-1	few	TGCGCCAGCAGCCAGAATGCGAACACTGAAGCTTTCTTT	CASSQNANTEAFF
TRBV28	NA	TRBJ2-5	few	TGTGCCAGCAGCACCGTAACCATTACAGGGCAAGAGACCCAGTACTTC	CASSTVTITGQETQYF